This is a list of T cell receptor beta chains from one sample in a study of OX40 agonist ivuxolimab in advanced cancers. Clones were sequenced by immunoSEQ multiplex PCR, and TCRdb holds only the in-frame ones, with some missing. The sample includes about 61,000 clones, 70% to 90% of them seen just once. Sample: CD4+ or CD8+ T cells sorted from blood, taken in a trial of the OX40 agonist ivuxolimab. The source is an adult with an advanced solid tumor such as melanoma, head and neck, liver or kidney cancer. Both conserved end residues are part of each CDR3. Fields, in order: D gene, V gene, clone size, J gene, CDR3 protein, CDR3 DNA. The D gene is left open where the match is weak. The size entry is marked missing in some rows and otherwise reads once, few, many or a size class.

TRBD1	TRBV6-5	-	TRBJ1-3	CASSGDRGQGNTIYF	TGTGCCAGCAGTGGGGACAGGGGGCAAGGAAACACCATATATTTT
-	TRBV5-8	-	TRBJ2-7	CASSLFQGPYEQYF	TGTGCCAGCAGCTTGTTTCAGGGTCCCTACGAGCAGTACTTC
-	TRBV5-5	-	TRBJ2-5	CASSLDFVEQETQYF	TGTGCCAGCAGCTTGGATTTCGTGGAACAAGAGACCCAGTACTTC
TRBD2	TRBV28	once	TRBJ2-7	CASTSGFYEQYF	TGTGCCAGCACTAGCGGATTCTACGAGCAGTACTTC
-	TRBV18	-	TRBJ2-2	CASSSGQSTGELFF	TGTGCCAGCTCAAGCGGACAGAGCACCGGGGAGCTGTTTTTT
TRBD1	TRBV28	-	TRBJ1-3	CASSPYQGDFFPSGNTIYF	TGTGCCAGCAGCCCCTATCAGGGGGATTTTTTTCCGTCTGGAAACACCATATATTTT
-	TRBV5-1	-	TRBJ2-7	CASSPKDSYEQYF	TGCGCCAGCAGCCCGAAGGACAGCTACGAGCAGTACTTC
-	TRBV19	once	TRBJ2-6	CASSSGANVLTF	TGTGCCAGTAGCTCTGGGGCCAACGTCCTGACTTTC
TRBD1	TRBV5-5	-	TRBJ1-4	CASSLGTGREKLFF	TGTGCCAGCAGCTTGGGGACAGGGAGGGAAAAACTGTTTTTT
-	TRBV11-1	few	TRBJ2-2	CASSLASYTGELFF	TGTGCCAGCAGCTTAGCCAGTTACACCGGGGAGCTGTTTTTT
-	TRBV20-1	-	TRBJ1-1	CSMLINTEAFF	TGCAGTATGTTAATTAACACTGAAGCTTTCTTT
TRBD1	TRBV5-1	-	TRBJ1-4	CASSPRGQLNEKLFF	TGCGCCAGCAGCCCTCGGGGACAGCTTAATGAAAAACTGTTTTTT
TRBD1	TRBV10-3	-	TRBJ1-1	CAIAGGGQGLTEAFF	TGTGCCATCGCCGGGGGGGGACAGGGGTTGACTGAAGCTTTCTTT
-	TRBV4-1	-	TRBJ2-1	CASSLGGGRRTYNEQFF	TGCGCCAGCAGCCTGGGGGGCGGCCGGAGGACCTACAATGAGCAGTTCTTC
-	TRBV19	-	TRBJ2-3	CASTEAPTDTQYF	TGTGCCAGCACCGAGGCCCCCACAGATACGCAGTATTTT
-	TRBV29-1	-	TRBJ1-2	CSVVHGVYGYTF	TGCAGCGTTGTACATGGTGTCTATGGCTACACCTTC
-	TRBV7-9	-	TRBJ2-3	CASSRWTAWGTDTQYF	TGTGCCAGCAGCCGGTGGACAGCGTGGGGCACAGATACGCAGTATTTT
-	TRBV5-1	-	TRBJ1-5	CASSLDGGNQPQHF	TGCGCCAGCAGCTTGGACGGAGGCAATCAGCCCCAGCATTTT
TRBD2	TRBV28	-	TRBJ2-7	CASTTSGGAYEQYF	TGTGCCAGCACCACTAGCGGGGGGGCCTACGAGCAGTACTTC
-	TRBV28	once	TRBJ1-1	CASKLGPGVVSTEAFF	TGTGCCAGCAAATTGGGACCAGGGGTGGTTAGCACTGAAGCTTTCTTT
-	TRBV18	-	TRBJ1-3	CASSPNSASGNTIYF	TGTGCCAGCTCCCCCAATTCGGCCTCTGGAAACACCATATATTTT
-	TRBV28	-	TRBJ1-5	CASSSPGPNQPQHF	TGTGCCAGCAGTTCCCCAGGGCCAAATCAGCCCCAGCATTTT
-	TRBV29-1	once	TRBJ1-1	CSVAADITMNTEAFF	TGCAGCGTTGCGGCGGATATAACAATGAACACTGAAGCTTTCTTT
-	TRBV6-6	-	TRBJ2-7	CASKSGNGYEQYF	TGTGCCAGCAAATCAGGGAACGGCTACGAGCAGTACTTC
-	TRBV28	-	TRBJ2-7	CAIGGVVGEQYF	TGTGCCATAGGTGGGGTTGTTGGCGAGCAGTACTTC
-	TRBV7-9	-	TRBJ2-1	CASSAQVDREQFF	TGTGCCAGCAGCGCCCAGGTGGATCGAGAGCAGTTCTTC
-	TRBV7-9	-	TRBJ2-2	CASSFLGSNTGELFF	TGTGCCAGCAGCTTTCTCGGGTCGAACACCGGGGAGCTGTTTTTT